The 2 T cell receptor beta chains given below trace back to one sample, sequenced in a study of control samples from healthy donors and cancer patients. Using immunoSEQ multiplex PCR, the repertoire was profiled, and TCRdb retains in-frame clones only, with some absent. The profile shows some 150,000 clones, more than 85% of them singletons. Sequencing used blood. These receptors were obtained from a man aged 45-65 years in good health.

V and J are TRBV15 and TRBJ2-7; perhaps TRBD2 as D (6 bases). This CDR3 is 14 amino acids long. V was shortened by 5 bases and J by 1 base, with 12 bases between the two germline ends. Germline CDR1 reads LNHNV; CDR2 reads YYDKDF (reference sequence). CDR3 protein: CATSEDYTSYEQYF. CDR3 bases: TGTGCCACCAGCGAGGACTATACTTCCTACGAGCAGTACTTC.

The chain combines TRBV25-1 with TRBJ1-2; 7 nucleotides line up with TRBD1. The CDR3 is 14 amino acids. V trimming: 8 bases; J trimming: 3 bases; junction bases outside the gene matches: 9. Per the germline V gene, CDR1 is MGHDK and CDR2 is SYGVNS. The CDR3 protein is CASSTSGTDYGYTF. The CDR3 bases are TGTGCCAGCTCAACCTCCGGGACAGACTATGGCTACACCTTC.